The 5 T cell receptor beta chains in this list originate from one sample, sequenced in a study of T cells in localized non-small cell lung cancer. Profiled with immunoSEQ multiplex PCR; TCRdb holds only in-frame clones, not every one. Here the sample spans approximately 4,500 clones, roughly 93% being singletons. The material sequenced was peripheral blood, taken before any cancer treatment. The receptors were gathered from a woman aged 35-75 years with stage I lung adenocarcinoma.

V and J are TRBV9 and TRBJ1-1; 7 bases line up with TRBD1. Trimming at V came to 4 bases and at J to 5 bases, leaving 8 bases not matched to a gene. Germline V gene sequence: CDR1 SGDLS, CDR2 YYNGEE. The CDR3 extends over 14 amino acids. The CDR3 coding sequence is TGTGCCAGCAGCCCTCGACAGGGTGGGACTGAAGCTTTCTTT. Amino acid sequence: CASSPRQGGTEAFF.

V and J are TRBV25-1 and TRBJ2-7, with D unclear. V dropped 3 bases and J dropped 2 bases, with 11 bases sitting between them. Germline assignment: CDR1 MGHDK and CDR2 SYGVNS. The CDR3 spans 14 residues. The CDR3 protein is CASSDQGRTYEQYF. For the CDR3, the DNA is TGTGCCAGCAGTGATCAAGGACGCACCTACGAGCAGTACTTC.

The chain joins TRBV4-1 to TRBJ2-1; D might be TRBD1 (6 bases). V was pared by 4 bases and J by 9 bases, with 22 bases between. Germline CDR1 reads MGHRA; CDR2 reads YSYEKL. This CDR3 is built from 16 residues. The chain's CDR3 is CASSPKLDRIGREQFF. CDR3 nucleotide sequence: TGCGCCAGCAGCCCTAAACTGGACAGAATCGGGCGTGAGCAGTTCTTC.

The J gene is TRBJ2-3, the V gene TRBV7-2; 12 bases map to TRBD2. The CDR3 consists of 14 residues. V lost 5 bases and J lost 9; bases outside the gene matches: 6. Per germline, CDR1 SGHTA and CDR2 FQGNSA. CDR3 nucleotide sequence: TGTGCCAGCAGCCCCCGACTAGCGGGAGTAACGCAGTATTTT. It specifies CASSPRLAGVTQYF.

This sequence joins TRBV10-1 and TRBJ1-1; D remains ambiguous. The CDR3 runs 15 residues. From germline, CDR1 is WNHNN and CDR2 SYGVQD (reference sequence). Trimming pared 5 bases from V and 4 bases from J, leaving 17 bases between. The CDR3 coding sequence is TGCGCCAGCAGTAGAAGTCCCTCCGATATCACTGAAGCTTTCTTT. This translates into CASSRSPSDITEAFF.